This T cell receptor (beta chain) derives from a study of T cell responses to AZD1222 COVID-19 vaccine (dated by TCRdb to the early 2020s). Describing the broader study: Because spike-specific TCR depth and breadth did not differ between the two schedules, AZD1222 recipients who got a second dose at roughly 4 weeks were pooled with those who got a second dose at roughly 12 weeks. A total of approximately 230 trial participants underwent TCR sequencing, of whom roughly 210 received two doses of AZD1222 and around 25 received two doses of the MenACWY control vaccine. Trial participants were enrolled by age into subgroups of 18-55, 56-69 and 70-plus years, and around 140, 26 and 57 TCR-sequenced participants, respectively, were included in these subgroups.

The CDR3 regions of human TCRbeta chains were subjected to immunosequencing. The paper's processing steps were these. Repertoire TCRs were matched against a reference library of SARS-CoV-2-specific TCRs generated with the MIRA antigen-specificity platform. Breadth meant the fraction of unique TCRs that were SARS-CoV-2-associated, whereas depth meant the fraction of total T cells that were SARS-CoV-2-associated. Using the MIRA data, each spike-specific TCR was mapped to the spike region that the TCR reacts to and placed in a CD4 or CD8 class. Log10-transformed breadth and depth values were compared by one-way ANOVA with Sidak's multiple comparisons tests. Entries here come from immuneACCESS through TCRdb and include only in-frame sequences with V and J called. Some clones fail to appear in such tables; in the studies checked, an unresolved V gene covers under half of the shortfall, and the cause of the remainder is unknown. D and trimming come from the DNA, and the V and J calls and clone size come from that table. Across this sample there are 110,000 to 150,000 clones, with about 90% seen only once. The leading ten clones occupy about 3% of the sample.

Cut back by 1 base and 10 bases, the V and J ends lie 13 bases apart. CDR1 is given as SGHTA and CDR2 as FQGNSA, both from the germline V gene. The CDR3 covers 13 residues, taking in both the cysteine and the phenylalanine. The sequence is cut down to CDR3 DNA, 39 bases in frame from base 1. Summary of the overall study and its limitations: Spike-specific TCR breadth and depth rose significantly after two AZD1222 doses compared with day 0 and with MenACWY recipients. Participants were mostly white British, with more females than males. The authors suggested clonal diversity may have been underestimated. Nearly half of unique spike-specific TCRs reportedly recognized epitopes outside regions mutated in the B.1.351 and B.1.1.7 variants. Conclusions about previously exposed vaccinees were limited because only six AZD1222 recipients were SARS-CoV-2 seropositive at baseline. The vaccine-associated CD4 TCRs covered the entire spike protein, and the dominant responses fell in regions 160-218 and 743-854. Because no day 14 peak-response samples were available, repertoires were characterized only after the peak T cell response. The 56-69-year group was small, and its depth increase did not reach significance, likely because of low power.

As for this clone: Its antigen specificity is not known. No quality values exist for individual bases; no much larger clone is one base distant.

The time point label, read with the paper, signifies: baseline before first vaccination. Vaccinee samples came from UK trials COV001 and COV002, including a single-blind randomized controlled phase 2/3 trial of AZD1222 (ChAdOx1 nCoV-19) in healthy adults. For TCRbeta chain sequencing, PBMC samples were collected from trial participants at day 0 and at day 28 after the second dose. The source was peripheral blood, collected on day 0 of AZD1222 vaccination. This sequence originates from an adult in good health. Recombination connected TRBV7-2 to TRBJ1-2; a weak D assignment points to TRBD1 (5 bases agree). The CDR3 reads CASSLERMGHYTF. The sequence in DNA is TGTGCCAGCAGCTTAGAGAGGATGGGGCACTACACCTTC.